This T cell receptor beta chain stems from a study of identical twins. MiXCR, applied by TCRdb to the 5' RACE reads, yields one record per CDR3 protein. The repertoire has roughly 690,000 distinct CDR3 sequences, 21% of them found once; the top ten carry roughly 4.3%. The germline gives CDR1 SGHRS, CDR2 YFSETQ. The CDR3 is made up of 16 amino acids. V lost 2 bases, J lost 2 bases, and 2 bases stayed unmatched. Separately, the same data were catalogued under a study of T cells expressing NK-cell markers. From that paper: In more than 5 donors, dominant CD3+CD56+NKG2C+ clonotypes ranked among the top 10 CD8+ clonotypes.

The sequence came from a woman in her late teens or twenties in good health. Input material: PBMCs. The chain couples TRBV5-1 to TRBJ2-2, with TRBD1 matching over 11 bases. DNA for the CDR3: TGCGCCAGCAGCTTCAGGACAGGGGGCAACACCGGGGAGCTGTTTTTT. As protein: CASSFRTGGNTGELFF.